The 22 T cell receptor beta chains below all came from one sample that was sequenced in a study of cytomegalovirus exposure and HLA in healthy donors. The PCR made use of 60 Vbeta and 13 Jbeta primers. Method: immunoSEQ multiplex PCR; TCRdb's copy keeps in-frame clones and lacks some. Counted here are 130,000 or so clones, about 77% occurring once; the ten biggest clones make up 1.5% to 2%. Sequences were obtained from PBMCs. These receptors all come from a female donor in good health and CMV-seronegative.

The rearrangement links TRBV10-1 to TRBJ1-3; D is unclear. Germline V gene data show CDR1 as WNHNN and CDR2 as SYGVQD (reference sequence). The CDR3 runs 14 residues. The ends were cut back, 3 bases at V and 1 base at J, with 7 bases in the middle. This CDR3 is CASSESGSGNTIYF. CDR3 DNA: TGCGCCAGCAGTGAATCGGGGTCTGGAAACACCATATATTTT.

The V call is TRBV11-3, the J call TRBJ2-5, with 8 bases that match TRBD1. Germline CDR1 is SGHNT and CDR2 is YENEEA. The CDR3 spans 16 residues. Trimming removed 5 bases from V and 1 base from J; junction bases left unmatched: 9. The CDR3 sequence is CASSRDRSGFQETQYF. The CDR3 nucleotides read TGTGCCAGCAGCCGGGACAGGAGCGGATTCCAAGAGACCCAGTACTTC.

The chain carries TRBV5-5 and TRBJ1-1; D is perhaps TRBD1 (5 bases). The CDR3 totals 13 residues. Germline V CDR1 and CDR2: SGHKS, YYEKEE (reference sequence). With 4 bases removed from V and 6 bases from J, the gap between germline ends came to 13 bases. CDR3 coding DNA: TGTGCCAGCAGCCCCCGTGGGGCGGCTGAAGCTTTCTTT. Translation gives CASSPRGAAEAFF.

This clone was seen only a few times. This rearrangement joins TRBV9 to TRBJ1-1; TRBD1 might be the D (5 bases). Germline V CDR1 and CDR2: SGDLS, YYNGEE. The CDR3 covers 14 residues. Trimming took 3 bases from V and 1 from J, leaving 10 bases between them. The DNA of the CDR3 is TGTGCCAGCAGCGCGCAGGGTGGGAACACTGAAGCTTTCTTT. Its translation: CASSAQGGNTEAFF.

The chain employs TRBV14 and TRBJ1-2; TRBD1 might be the D (5 bases). Trimming removed 0 bases at V and 0 bases at J, with 17 bases between. Germline V gene lookup returns CDR1 SGHDN and CDR2 FVKESK. The CDR3 consists of 18 residues. CDR3 loop: CASSQDIPGPGANYGYTF. Written as DNA, the CDR3 is TGTGCCAGCAGCCAAGATATCCCCGGTCCGGGGGCTAACTATGGCTACACCTTC.

The chain combines TRBV19 with TRBJ1-1, with D possibly being TRBD1 (6 bases). Germline V lookup: CDR1 LNHDA, CDR2 SQIVND (reference sequence). The CDR3 has 16 amino acids. Trimming removed 5 bases from V and 4 bases from J, with 20 bases in between. CDR3 sequence (DNA): TGTGCCAGTAGTGTCCTTGGAGGGGGGGGCGGCACTGAAGCTTTCTTT. Translation gives CASSVLGGGGGTEAFF.

This chain links TRBV6-1 with TRBJ2-2; 9 bases match TRBD2. Germline V gives CDR1 MNHNS, CDR2 SASEGT. There are 15 residues in the CDR3. Here the CDR3 reads CATQRGARNTGELFF. CDR3 DNA: TGTGCTACACAGCGGGGGGCTAGGAACACCGGGGAGCTGTTTTTT.

The chain recombines TRBV9 with TRBJ2-1; 7 nucleotides line up with TRBD1. The germline V gene encodes CDR1 SGDLS and CDR2 YYNGEE. The ends lost 6 bases at V and 1 base at J; junction bases unmatched: 4. The CDR3 runs 14 residues. The CDR3 DNA reads TGTGCCAGCAATCGGGACAGTTCCTACAATGAGCAGTTCTTC. Encoded protein: CASNRDSSYNEQFF.

The chain employs TRBV10-2 and TRBJ2-1; 8 bases are shared with TRBD2. Germline-derived CDR1 and CDR2 are WSHSY and SAAADI. V was pared by 6 bases and J by 4 bases, with 17 bases of the junction left unmatched. This CDR3 has 18 amino acids. The CDR3 spells CASSQSLAGLGLYNEQFF. In DNA, the CDR3 is TGCGCCAGCAGCCAATCTTTAGCGGGACTAGGTCTGTACAATGAGCAGTTCTTC.

CDR3 sequence: CAGAGDSNQPQHF. CDR3 nucleotide sequence: TGTGCTGGAGCAGGGGATAGCAATCAGCCCCAGCATTTT. The chain employs TRBV6-1 and TRBJ1-5, with D perhaps matching TRBD1 (6 bases). The CDR3 spans 13 residues. Germline-derived CDR1 and CDR2 are MNHNS and SASEGT.

This chain uses TRBV6-4 with TRBJ2-3; TRBD1 might be the D (6 bases). This CDR3 is 13 amino acids long. The germline V gene encodes CDR1 MRHNA and CDR2 SNTAGT. V lost 3 bases and J 5 bases, leaving 9 bases between the germline ends. This CDR3 is CASSETGQDTQYF. CDR3 bases: TGTGCCAGCAGTGAAACAGGGCAAGATACGCAGTATTTT.

This chain connects TRBV7-3 to TRBJ1-1, with D tentatively TRBD1 (5 bases). Trimming shortened V by 2 bases and J by 1 base, and 11 bases separated the two germline ends. Per the germline V gene, CDR1 is SGHTA and CDR2 is FQGTGA. There are 15 residues in the CDR3. CDR3 amino acids: CASSLFGGANTEAFF. CDR3 nucleotides: TGTGCCAGCAGCTTATTCGGGGGAGCGAACACTGAAGCTTTCTTT.

V and J are TRBV28 and TRBJ2-7, with 11 bases identical to TRBD1. Looked up from germline, CDR1 is MDHEN and CDR2 is SYDVKM. V lost 6 bases and J lost 7; bases outside the gene matches: 11. The CDR3 has 15 amino acids. CDR3 protein: CASSSLGTGGDEQYF. Here the CDR3 DNA reads TGTGCCAGCAGCTCCTTGGGGACAGGGGGTGATGAGCAGTACTTC.

The chain employs TRBV27 and TRBJ1-6, with 12 bases identical to TRBD1. The CDR3 consists of 15 residues. Per the germline V gene, CDR1 is MNHEY and CDR2 is SMNVEV (reference sequence). Trimming removed 4 bases from V and 10 bases from J; junction bases left unmatched: 5. CDR3 amino acids: CASSSRDRGQSPLHF. CDR3 bases: TGTGCCAGCAGTTCCCGGGACAGGGGGCAATCACCCCTCCACTTT.

The DNA of the CDR3 is TGTGCCAGCATCACAGGGGGATCCCAGCGTGGCTACACCTTC. Translating it yields CASITGGSQRGYTF. The chain carries TRBV6-5 and TRBJ1-2, with 8 bases fitting TRBD1. CDR1 is MNHEY and CDR2 is SVGAGI in the germline V gene. V shed 7 bases and J 7 bases; nucleotides not matched to a gene: 11. This CDR3 contains 14 residues.

The chain joins TRBV7-9 to TRBJ2-2; possible D gene TRBD2, 5 bases. This CDR3 is 15 amino acids long. The germline gives CDR1 SEHNR, CDR2 FQNEAQ (reference sequence). Between the trimmed V and J ends, which lost 3 bases and 4 bases, there was a span of 12 bases. DNA for the CDR3: TGTGCCAGCAGCTTCGAGAGGGCGGGCACCGGGGAGCTGTTTTTT. Protein product: CASSFERAGTGELFF. Combining the CDR3 with reference TRBV7-9 and TRBJ2-2 gives the whole variable domain DTGVSQNPRHKITKRGQNVTFRCDPISEHNRLYWYRQTLGQGPEFLTYFQNEAQLEKSRLLSDRFSAERPKGSFSTLEIQRTEQGDSAMYLCASSFERAGTGELFFGEGSRLTVL.

This clone was seen more than once but under ten times. The chain uses TRBV6-5 and TRBJ1-4; D may be TRBD1 (5 bases). Trimming removed 6 bases at V and 3 bases at J, with 8 bases between. Germline V gene sequence: CDR1 MNHEY, CDR2 SVGAGI. This CDR3 spans 13 amino acids. The CDR3 loop is CASRGGANEKLFF. The DNA for the CDR3 is TGTGCCAGCAGAGGAGGGGCTAATGAAAAACTGTTTTTT.

The rearrangement uses TRBV2 and TRBJ1-2; 8 positions match TRBD1. Germline CDR1 SNHLY, CDR2 FYNNEI. There are 16 residues in the CDR3. Trimming took 6 bases from V and 8 from J; bases not matched to a gene: 17. The CDR3 is CASRIDTGQGMRGYTF. The DNA of the CDR3 is TGTGCCAGCAGAATTGATACTGGACAGGGTATGCGAGGCTACACCTTC.

In its sample, this clone was seen a few times. This sequence joins TRBV7-3 and TRBJ2-7, with TRBD2 identical over 10 bases. V lost 6 bases and J lost 2; bases outside the gene matches: 7. Germline V gene sequence: CDR1 SGHTA, CDR2 FQGTGA. The CDR3 is 15 amino acids. The CDR3 loop reads CASSPSGRSAYEQYF. CDR3 bases: TGTGCCAGCAGTCCTAGCGGGAGATCCGCCTACGAGCAGTACTTC.

There are a few counts of this clone. The chain is built from TRBV11-3 and TRBJ1-1; no definite D call. The V gene's germline CDR1 is SGHNT and CDR2 YENEEA. The length of the CDR3 is 13 residues. V lost 1 base and J lost 3, with 6 bases in between. CDR3 sequence (DNA): TGTGCCAGCAGCTTAGCGCCAGACACTGAAGCTTTCTTT. Translating it yields CASSLAPDTEAFF.

This clone was counted a single time. This chain connects TRBV25-1 to TRBJ2-7; 8 nucleotides agree with TRBD1. The CDR3 covers 15 residues. The V and J ends lost 5 bases and 4 bases, in that order; junction bases with no gene match: 10. From germline, CDR1 is MGHDK and CDR2 SYGVNS. CDR3 region: CASSLIRQGLYEQYF. CDR3 coding DNA: TGTGCCAGCAGTTTAATCAGACAGGGGTTATACGAGCAGTACTTC.

J is TRBJ2-7 and V is TRBV28; 7 bases are shared with TRBD1. The CDR3 is 14 residues long. Germline trimming cut 5 bases from V and 5 bases from J; bases unmatched to any gene: 9. In germline, CDR1 is MDHEN, CDR2 SYDVKM. CDR3 nucleotides: TGTGCCAGCAGTCAAGCAATCCAGGGGGACGAGCAGTACTTC. It is translated as CASSQAIQGDEQYF.